These 23 T cell receptor beta chains originate from one sample sequenced in a study of T cell responses to AZD1222 COVID-19 vaccine. Some clones are missing from TCRdb's copy, which holds only in-frame ones; the method was immunoSEQ multiplex PCR. This table has about 100,000 clones, around nine tenths appearing once. Sample: peripheral blood, taken on day 0 of AZD1222 vaccination. These receptors were taken from an adult in good health.

A single count supports this clone. The chain employs TRBV19 and TRBJ1-1, with D unclear. This CDR3 comprises 12 residues. V was trimmed by 1 base and J by 8 bases, leaving 8 bases between them. Germline V gene data show CDR1 as LNHDA and CDR2 as SQIVND (reference sequence). CDR3 loop: CASSIARSEAFF. The DNA of the CDR3 is TGTGCCAGTAGTATAGCTCGGTCAGAAGCTTTCTTT.

The CDR3 here is CASSQGDGLAGRYEQYF. The CDR3 nucleotides read TGTGCCAGCAGCCAAGGAGATGGACTAGCGGGACGCTACGAGCAGTACTTC. The chain recombines TRBV3-1 (or the pseudogene TRBV3-2) with TRBJ2-7; TRBD2 agrees at 12 bases. There are 17 residues in the CDR3. Trimming at V came to 1 base and at J to 3 bases, leaving 7 bases not matched to a gene. CDR1 is LGHDT and CDR2 is YNNKEL in the germline V gene (reference sequence).

V and J are TRBV5-5 and TRBJ1-1; D possibly corresponds to TRBD1 (6 bases). V was trimmed by 4 bases and J by 4 bases, leaving 14 bases between them. The CDR3 extends over 14 amino acids. Germline CDR1 reads SGHKS; CDR2 reads YYEKEE (reference sequence). CDR3 DNA: TGTGCCAGCAGCCGGCCGGGACAAGTCACTGAAGCTTTCTTT. Its translation is CASSRPGQVTEAFF.

This clone was counted between two and nine times. The V call is TRBV28, the J call TRBJ2-3; D possibly uses TRBD1 or TRBD2 (7 bases each). The CDR3 loop spans 19 amino acids. Per the germline V gene, CDR1 is MDHEN and CDR2 is SYDVKM. V was clipped by 3 bases and J by 4 bases, with 26 bases between them. The CDR3 is CASSFPPGGGPSEADTQYF. The DNA for the CDR3 is TGTGCCAGCAGTTTCCCTCCAGGGGGGGGGCCTAGTGAAGCAGATACGCAGTATTTT.

V and J are TRBV19 and TRBJ2-5; perhaps TRBD1 as D (5 bases). The CDR3 is 12 residues long. V dropped 3 bases and J dropped 5 bases, with 7 bases sitting between them. Germline V gene lookup returns CDR1 LNHDA and CDR2 SQIVND (reference sequence). The chain's CDR3 is CASSMGQETQYF. CDR3 coding DNA: TGTGCCAGTAGTATGGGGCAGGAGACCCAGTACTTC. Variable domain in full (rest from reference TRBV19 and TRBJ2-5): DGGITQSPKYLFRKEGQNVTLSCEQNLNHDAMYWYRQDPGQGLRLIYYSQIVNDFQKGDIAEGYSVSREKKESFPLTVTSAQKNPTAFYLCASSMGQETQYFGPGTRLLVL.

The V gene is TRBV7-8, the J gene TRBJ1-6, with D hard to call. The germline V gene encodes CDR1 SGHVS and CDR2 FQNEAQ. Trimming stripped 1 base from V and 7 bases from J, with 8 bases between. The CDR3 is 14 amino acids. The CDR3 sequence is CASSLGVTNSPLHF. In nucleotides, the CDR3 is TGTGCCAGCAGCTTAGGGGTCACAAATTCACCCCTCCACTTT. Supplemented by reference TRBV7-8 and TRBJ1-6, the full variable domain reads GAGVSQSPRYKVAKRGQDVALRCDPISGHVSLFWYQQALGQGPEFLTYFQNEAQLDKSGLPSDRFFAERPEGSVSTLKIQRTQQEDSAVYLCASSLGVTNSPLHFGNGTRLTVT.

CDR3 in DNA: TGTGCCAGCAGCGTAGACGGGCGTAATGAGCAGTTCTTC. Residues: CASSVDGRNEQFF. This chain uses TRBV9 with TRBJ2-1; unclear D gene. Germline V CDR1 and CDR2: SGDLS, YYNGEE. V lost 0 bases, J lost 7 bases, and 8 bases lay in between. The CDR3 contains 13 residues. Full variable domain (remainder filled in from reference TRBV9 and TRBJ2-1): DSGVTQTPKHLITATGQRVTLRCSPRSGDLSVYWYQQSLDQGLQFLIQYYNGEERAKGNILERFSAQQFPDLHSELNLSSLELGDSALYFCASSVDGRNEQFFGPGTRLTVL.

The chain links TRBV7-8 to TRBJ1-2; 10 bases agree with TRBD1. J was trimmed by 5 bases and V by 4 bases; bases with no gene match: 4. This CDR3 spans 14 amino acids. CDR1 is SGHVS and CDR2 is FQNEAQ in the germline V gene. CDR3 amino acids: CASSSQGQGYGYTF. The CDR3 DNA reads as TGTGCCAGCAGCTCCCAGGGACAGGGGTATGGCTACACCTTC.

The chain links TRBV4-1 to TRBJ2-3; TRBD1 matches at 8 bases. Germline trimming cut 1 base from V and 1 base from J; bases unmatched to any gene: 4. Germline V gene lookup returns CDR1 MGHRA and CDR2 YSYEKL. The CDR3 consists of 16 residues. The DNA for the CDR3 is TGCGCCAGCAGCCAAGCACAGGGGGTAGGCACAGATACGCAGTATTTT. Translation: CASSQAQGVGTDTQYF.

To note about this clone: A read error may explain this, as a much larger clone is one base away. The identical CDR3 is also encoded by other nucleotide sequences in the sample. Here the CDR3 DNA reads TGCGCCAGCAGCCGATCGCAGGATACATTTAGCTCTGGGGCCAACGTCCTGACTTTC. Translating it yields CASSRSQDTFSSGANVLTF. This chain connects TRBV4-1 to TRBJ2-6; D uncertain. The CDR3 contains 19 residues. Trimming left V 4 bases short and J 0 bases short, with 19 bases between. Germline assignment: CDR1 MGHRA and CDR2 YSYEKL.

The sample holds a few counts of this clone. V gene TRBV30 combines with J gene TRBJ2-7; D remains unclear. The CDR3 is 11 amino acids. The germline gives CDR1 GTSNPN, CDR2 SVGIG (reference sequence). V lost 5 bases to trimming and J lost 3 bases, with 8 bases between them. CDR3 sequence (DNA): TGTGCCTGGGAGAAAAGCTACGAGCAGTACTTC. Translated: CAWEKSYEQYF.

The chain joins TRBV9 to TRBJ1-1; D gene uncertain. The CDR3 is 15 residues long. Germline V CDR1 and CDR2: SGDLS, YYNGEE. The V end lost 3 bases, the J end lost 2 bases, and 14 bases lay between the germline ends. CDR3: CASSATLQRNTEAFF. For the CDR3, the DNA is TGTGCCAGCAGCGCTACCCTACAGAGAAACACTGAAGCTTTCTTT.

J is TRBJ2-6 and V is TRBV27, with D tentatively TRBD1 or TRBD2 (5 bases each). CDR1 and CDR2 (germline): MNHEY, SMNVEV (reference sequence). The CDR3 sequence is 17 residues long. V was cut by 8 bases and J by 0 bases, with 17 bases left in between. CDR3 amino acids: CASHRGDLNSGANVLTF. CDR3 sequence (DNA): TGTGCCAGCCACCGGGGCGACCTCAACTCTGGGGCCAACGTCCTGACTTTC.

The V gene is TRBV7-9, the J gene TRBJ2-3; possible D gene TRBD2, 5 bases. The germline V and J ends were trimmed by 5 bases and 2 bases, with 17 bases remaining between them. The germline gives CDR1 SEHNR, CDR2 FQNEAQ (reference sequence). The CDR3 is made up of 16 amino acids. The CDR3 nucleotides read TGTGCCAGCAGCCCCGCGGGCGTGTTTTACACAGATACGCAGTATTTT. Protein product: CASSPAGVFYTDTQYF.

The CDR3 loop is CASSQEASGVSSYNEQFF. DNA of the CDR3: TGCGCCAGCAGCCAAGAGGCCAGCGGGGTTAGCTCCTACAATGAGCAGTTCTTC. The V gene is TRBV4-3, the J gene TRBJ2-1; 7 positions agree with TRBD2. The trim removed 0 bases at V and 0 bases at J, leaving 8 bases unmatched. Germline V gene lookup returns CDR1 LGHNA and CDR2 YSLEER. This CDR3 has 18 amino acids.

The V gene is TRBV7-2, the J gene TRBJ1-2; D is possibly TRBD1 (6 bases). The CDR3 covers 14 residues. V lost 5 bases, J lost 5 bases, and 15 bases lay in between. Germline lookup yields CDR1 SGHTA and CDR2 FQGNSA. In DNA, the CDR3 is TGTGCCAGCAGCCTAGGGACACGGAGATATGGCTACACCTTC. Its translation is CASSLGTRRYGYTF.

Notes on this clone: The same CDR3 is also encoded by other DNA sequences in this sample. The chain combines TRBV7-9 with TRBJ2-7; D gene unclear. The germline V gene has CDR1 SEHNR and CDR2 FQNEAQ (reference sequence). The length of the CDR3 is 13 residues. V was shortened by 0 bases and J by 2 bases, with 5 bases between the two germline ends. The CDR3 DNA reads TGTGCCAGCAGCTTAGCTGGGGCCTACGAGCAGTACTTC. This gives the protein CASSLAGAYEQYF. Supplemented by reference TRBV7-9 and TRBJ2-7, the full variable domain reads DTGVSQNPRHKITKRGQNVTFRCDPISEHNRLYWYRQTLGQGPEFLTYFQNEAQLEKSRLLSDRFSAERPKGSFSTLEIQRTEQGDSAMYLCASSLAGAYEQYFGPGTRLTVT.

The chain combines TRBV7-3 with TRBJ1-2; D remains unclear. The ends were cut back, 5 bases at V and 2 bases at J, with 9 bases in the middle. The CDR3 is made up of 13 amino acids. The germline CDR1 and CDR2 sequences are SGHTA and FQGTGA. The CDR3 loop reads CASSHAGNYGYTF. The CDR3 coding sequence is TGTGCCAGCAGCCACGCGGGGAACTATGGCTACACCTTC.

The chain uses TRBV6-2 or TRBV6-3 and TRBJ1-2, with no clear D. The V end was cut by 2 bases, the J end by 4 bases, with 8 bases between. This CDR3 comprises 13 residues. Germline V gene lookup returns CDR1 MNHEY and CDR2 SVGEGT. In DNA, the CDR3 is TGTGCCAGCAGTTACATTGGCGGCTATGGCTACACCTTC. As protein: CASSYIGGYGYTF.

The chain has TRBV6-5 and TRBJ2-1, with 8 bases identical to TRBD1. With V trimmed by 5 bases and J by 8 bases, 11 bases remained unmatched. The CDR3 has 15 amino acids. Germline V gene sequence: CDR1 MNHEY, CDR2 SVGAGI. CDR3 DNA: TGTGCCAGCAGTATCGACAGGGGAGGTCTCGATGAGCAGTTCTTC. This sequence encodes CASSIDRGGLDEQFF.

The count of this clone is one. The V and J genes are TRBV3-1 (or the pseudogene TRBV3-2) and TRBJ1-4; possibly TRBD1 for D (6 bases). CDR1 LGHDT and CDR2 YNNKEL come from the germline V gene (reference sequence). Trimming shortened V by 0 bases and J by 11 bases, and 13 bases separated the two germline ends. CDR3 size: 14 residues. CDR3 in DNA: TGTGCCAGCAGCCAAGAAGCCAGGGGTCGGAAACTGTTTTTT. Translating gives CASSQEARGRKLFF.

This rearrangement joins TRBV4-1 to TRBJ1-1; D remains ambiguous. The V gene lost 1 base and the J gene lost 1 base, with 10 bases spanning the gap. The CDR3 consists of 15 residues. From germline, CDR1 is MGHRA and CDR2 YSYEKL. This CDR3 reads CASSQAGSRNTEAFF. CDR3 coding DNA: TGCGCCAGCAGCCAAGCCGGTTCTAGGAACACTGAAGCTTTCTTT.

The DNA for the CDR3 is TGTGCCAGCAGTCAGGGGCCGGGCGAGACCCAGTACTTC. Its translation: CASSQGPGETQYF. This rearrangement joins TRBV6-4 to TRBJ2-5; a weak D match, TRBD1 (6 bases). Trimming took off 5 bases at V and 5 bases at J, with 12 bases between the two ends. The V gene's germline CDR1 is MRHNA and CDR2 SNTAGT. The CDR3 is made up of 13 amino acids.